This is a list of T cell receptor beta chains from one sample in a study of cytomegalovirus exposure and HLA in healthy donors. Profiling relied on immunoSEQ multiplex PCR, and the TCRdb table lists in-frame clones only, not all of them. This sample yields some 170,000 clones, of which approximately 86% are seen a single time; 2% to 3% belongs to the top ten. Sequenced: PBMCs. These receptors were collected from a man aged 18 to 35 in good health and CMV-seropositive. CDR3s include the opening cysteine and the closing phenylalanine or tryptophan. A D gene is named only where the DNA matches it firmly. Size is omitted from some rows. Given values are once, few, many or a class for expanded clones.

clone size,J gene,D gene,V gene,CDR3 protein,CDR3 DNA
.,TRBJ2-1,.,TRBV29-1,CSSLRGTEQFF,TGCAGCTCACTAAGGGGAACTGAGCAGTTCTTC
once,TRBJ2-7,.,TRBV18,CASSPDRQVNEQYF,TGTGCCAGCTCACCAGACAGGCAGGTTAACGAGCAGTACTTC
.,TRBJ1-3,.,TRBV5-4,CASSLAGDSGNTIYF,TGTGCCAGCAGCTTGGCGGGGGACTCTGGAAACACCATATATTTT
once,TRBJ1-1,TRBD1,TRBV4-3,CASSQDFQGATEAFF,TGCGCCAGCAGCCAAGATTTCCAGGGGGCGACTGAAGCTTTCTTT
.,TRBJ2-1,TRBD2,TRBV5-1,CASSLVLAGTSNEQFF,TGCGCCAGCAGCTTGGTACTAGCGGGGACCAGCAATGAGCAGTTCTTC
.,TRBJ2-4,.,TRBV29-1,CSVESGPNIQYF,TGCAGCGTAGAAAGCGGTCCAAACATTCAGTACTTC
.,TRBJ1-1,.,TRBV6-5,CASSYGSWAFF,TGTGCCAGCAGTTACGGGAGCTGGGCTTTCTTT
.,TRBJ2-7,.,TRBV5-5,CASSLDTYEQYF,TGTGCCAGCAGCCTCGACACCTACGAGCAGTACTTC
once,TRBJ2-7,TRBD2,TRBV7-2,CASSLALAGGGRTKIYEQYF,TGTGCCAGCAGCTTAGCACTAGCGGGAGGGGGTCGAACGAAAATCTACGAGCAGTACTTC
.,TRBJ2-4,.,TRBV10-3,CAISGEWSKNIQYF,TGTGCCATCAGTGGCGAGTGGTCCAAAAACATTCAGTACTTC
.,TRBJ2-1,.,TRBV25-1,CASSATGPRSYNEQFF,TGTGCCAGCAGTGCCACAGGGCCGCGGTCCTACAATGAGCAGTTCTTC
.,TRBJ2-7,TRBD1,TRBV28,CASSLLQGYEQYF,TGTGCCAGCAGTTTATTACAGGGGTACGAGCAGTACTTC
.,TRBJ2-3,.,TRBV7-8,CASSSSGVATDTQYF,TGTGCCAGCAGCTCGTCGGGAGTGGCAACAGATACGCAGTATTTT
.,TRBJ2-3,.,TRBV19,CASSLWRSDTQYF,TGTGCCAGTAGTCTCTGGCGGTCAGATACGCAGTATTTT
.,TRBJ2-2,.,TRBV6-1,CASLRASYTGELFF,TGTGCCAGCTTGCGAGCCTCGTACACCGGGGAGCTGTTTTTT
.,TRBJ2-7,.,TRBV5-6,CASSNGGIYEQYF,TGTGCCAGCAGTAATGGCGGGATCTACGAGCAGTACTTC
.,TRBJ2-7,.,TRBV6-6,CASSYGADEQYF,TGTGCCAGCAGTTACGGGGCAGACGAGCAGTACTTC
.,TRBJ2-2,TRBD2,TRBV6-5,CASSYSGLAEAGELFF,TGTGCCAGCAGTTACTCAGGGCTAGCGGAAGCCGGGGAGCTGTTTTTT
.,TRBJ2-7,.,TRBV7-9,CASSTSYKARDLYEQYF,TGTGCCAGCAGCACTAGCTATAAAGCAAGGGACCTCTACGAGCAGTACTTC
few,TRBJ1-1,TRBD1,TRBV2,CASRLGQGALTFF,TGTGCCAGCAGATTAGGACAGGGGGCTTTGACTTTCTTT
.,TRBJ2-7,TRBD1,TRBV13,CASSPYRGSYEQYF,TGTGCCAGCAGCCCTTACAGGGGGTCCTACGAGCAGTACTTC
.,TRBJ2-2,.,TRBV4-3,CASSHGGGWTGELFF,TGCGCCAGCAGCCACGGAGGAGGGTGGACCGGGGAGCTGTTTTTT
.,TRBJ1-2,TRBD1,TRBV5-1,CASSLGTGEEGYTF,TGCGCCAGCAGCTTGGGAACAGGGGAGGAAGGCTACACCTTC
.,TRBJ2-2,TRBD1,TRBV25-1,CASSEYIQGVGTGELFF,TGTGCCAGCAGTGAATATATTCAGGGGGTAGGAACCGGGGAGCTGTTTTTT
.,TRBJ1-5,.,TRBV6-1,CASIGSGQPQHF,TGTGCCAGCATCGGTAGCGGTCAGCCCCAGCATTTT
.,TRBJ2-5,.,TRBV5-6,CASSLGAGETQYF,TGTGCCAGCAGCTTGGGGGCGGGGGAGACCCAGTACTTC
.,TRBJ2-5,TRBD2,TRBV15,CATSREGTSIETQYF,TGTGCCACCAGCAGAGAGGGGACTAGCATCGAGACCCAGTACTTC
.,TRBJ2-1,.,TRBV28,CASSLLATNRRRRGEQFF,TGTGCCAGCAGTTTACTAGCAACGAACCGAAGAAGACGGGGTGAGCAGTTCTTC
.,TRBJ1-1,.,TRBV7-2,CATNLGGITEAFF,TGTGCCACGAACCTGGGGGGGATTACTGAAGCTTTCTTT
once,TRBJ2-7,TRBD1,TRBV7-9,CASSLAGQGLYEQYF,TGTGCCAGCAGCTTAGCGGGACAGGGCCTCTACGAGCAGTACTTC
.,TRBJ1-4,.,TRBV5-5,CASRGGGDNEKLFF,TGTGCCAGCAGGGGCGGGGGAGATAATGAAAAACTGTTTTTT
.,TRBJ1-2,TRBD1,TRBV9,CASSVGQGSYGYTF,TGTGCCAGCAGCGTGGGACAGGGGAGCTATGGCTACACCTTC
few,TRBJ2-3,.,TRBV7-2,CASSLWGPSTDTQYF,TGTGCCAGCAGCCTGTGGGGGCCAAGCACAGATACGCAGTATTTT
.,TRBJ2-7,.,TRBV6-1,CASGAGGGYEQYF,TGTGCCAGCGGAGCAGGGGGAGGTTACGAGCAGTACTTC
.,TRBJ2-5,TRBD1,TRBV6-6,CASRTRDRGIETQYF,TGTGCCAGCAGGACCCGGGACAGGGGGATCGAGACCCAGTACTTC
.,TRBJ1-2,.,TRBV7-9,CASSPPNRGLNGYTF,TGTGCCAGCAGCCCACCTAATCGGGGTCTAAATGGCTACACCTTC
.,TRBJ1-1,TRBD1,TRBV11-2,CASSFQGDTEAFF,TGTGCCAGCAGCTTCCAGGGGGACACTGAAGCTTTCTTT
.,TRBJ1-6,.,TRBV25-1,CASSAQDNSPLHF,TGTGCCAGCAGTGCCCAGGATAATTCACCCCTCCACTTT
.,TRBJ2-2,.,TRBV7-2,CASSLVLVGTGELFF,TGTGCCAGCAGCTTAGTGCTAGTAGGCACCGGGGAGCTGTTTTTT
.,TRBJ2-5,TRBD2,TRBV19,CASSGLAGGEETQYF,TGTGCCAGTAGTGGCCTAGCGGGGGGGGAAGAGACCCAGTACTTC
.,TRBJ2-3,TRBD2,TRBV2,CASSGRAQYF,TGTGCCAGTAGCGGGAGGGCCCAGTATTTT
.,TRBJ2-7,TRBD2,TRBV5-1,CASSLSTSGRSREQYF,TGCGCCAGCAGCTTGTCGACTAGCGGGAGGTCGCGCGAGCAGTACTTC
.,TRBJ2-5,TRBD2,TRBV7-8,CASSSQRGARETQYF,TGTGCCAGCAGCTCCCAGCGGGGGGCCAGAGAGACCCAGTACTTC
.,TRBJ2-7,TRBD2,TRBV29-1,CSVYKREGHEQYF,TGCAGCGTTTATAAGCGGGAGGGTCACGAGCAGTACTTC
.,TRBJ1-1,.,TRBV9,CASSVEGISEAFF,TGTGCCAGCAGCGTAGAGGGGATTTCTGAAGCTTTCTTT
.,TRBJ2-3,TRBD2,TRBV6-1,CASSEYSGGAADTQYF,TGTGCCAGCAGTGAGTATAGCGGGGGGGCCGCAGATACGCAGTATTTT
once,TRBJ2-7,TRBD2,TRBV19,CASSGTSGAYEQYF,TGTGCCAGTAGCGGGACTAGCGGGGCCTACGAGCAGTACTTC
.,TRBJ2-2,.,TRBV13,CASSLAAGRTGELFF,TGTGCCAGCAGCTTAGCCGCGGGGCGCACCGGGGAGCTGTTTTTT
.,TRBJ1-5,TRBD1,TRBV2,CASQENRGNQPQHF,TGTGCCAGCCAAGAGAACAGGGGTAATCAGCCCCAGCATTTT
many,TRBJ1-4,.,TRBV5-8,CASSLQEKLFF,TGTGCCAGCAGCTTACAGGAAAAACTGTTTTTT
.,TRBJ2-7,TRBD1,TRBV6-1,CASSGGGRQGNSYEQYF,TGTGCCAGCAGTGGAGGAGGCCGACAGGGAAACTCCTACGAGCAGTACTTC
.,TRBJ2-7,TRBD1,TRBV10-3,CAISWDSSYEQYF,TGTGCCATCAGTTGGGACAGCTCCTACGAGCAGTACTTC